This entry lists 29 T cell receptor beta chains sequenced from one sample in a study of T-cell reconstitution after alpha-beta-depleted transplantation in children. The authors prepared the TCRbeta library with unique molecular identifiers. From the PCR reads, TCRdb called clonotypes with MiXCR, one entry per CDR3 protein. The sample contains 90,000 to 100,000 distinct CDR3 sequences, 20% to 30% of which appear only once. The specimen was PBMCs, collected before TCRalphabeta/CD19-depleted stem cell transplant. These receptors all stem from a boy between 2 and 10 years old with acute lymphoblastic leukemia, due to receive a stem cell transplant.

This rearrangement joins TRBV18 to TRBJ2-5, with D possibly TRBD2 on 6 matching bases. The germline gives CDR1 KGHSH, CDR2 LQKENI. The CDR3 is 13 amino acids. V dropped 6 bases and J dropped 1 base, with 9 bases sitting between them. The CDR3, as DNA: TGTGCCAGCTCGCGGGGCAGCCAAGAGACCCAGTACTTC. Residues: CASSRGSQETQYF.

This rearrangement joins TRBV9 to TRBJ2-1, with 11 bases fitting TRBD2. Trimming at V came to 2 bases and at J to 8 bases, leaving 6 bases not matched to a gene. In germline, CDR1 is SGDLS, CDR2 YYNGEE. The CDR3 contains 15 residues. DNA for the CDR3: TGTGCCAGCAGCGTTAGCGGGAGGGGTGGCGATGAGCAGTTCTTC. Translated, it gives CASSVSGRGGDEQFF.

This clonotype was seen more than once but under ten times. This rearrangement joins TRBV3-1 to TRBJ1-3; D not certain. Germline values: CDR1 LGHDT, CDR2 YNNKEL (reference sequence). This CDR3 contains 16 residues. Trimming shortened V by 1 base and J by 0 bases, and 10 bases separated the two germline ends. CDR3 nucleotides: TGTGCCAGCAGCCAAGTGGCGTCTTACTCTGGAAACACCATATATTTT. Protein sequence: CASSQVASYSGNTIYF.

This clonotype has a handful of counts. The chain joins TRBV20-1 to TRBJ2-1; 9 nucleotides agree with TRBD2. The CDR3 is 13 residues long. Germline CDR1 DFQATT, CDR2 SNEGSKA (reference sequence). Trimming took 6 bases from V and 3 from J; bases not matched to a gene: 3. CDR3 protein: CSATSGIYNEQFF. The CDR3 coding sequence is TGCAGTGCGACTAGCGGAATCTACAATGAGCAGTTCTTC.

This clonotype has at least ten counts. This chain joins TRBV4-3 and TRBJ2-7; D possibly corresponds to TRBD1 (5 bases). This CDR3 has 16 amino acids. Germline CDR1 reads LGHNA; CDR2 reads YSLEER. V shed 0 bases and J shed 5 bases, with 17 bases lying between them. This chain's CDR3 is CASSQDLGVVFHEQYF. Here the CDR3 DNA reads TGCGCCAGCAGCCAAGATCTAGGGGTCGTTTTCCACGAGCAGTACTTC.

The genes are TRBV20-1 and TRBJ1-1; 8 bases align to TRBD1. The CDR3 has 13 amino acids. Germline CDR1 reads DFQATT; CDR2 reads SNEGSKA (reference sequence). V was pared by 5 bases and J by 2 bases, with 4 bases of the junction left unmatched. The CDR3 sequence: CSAQTGVNTEAFF. The CDR3 region has the DNA TGCAGTGCTCAGACAGGGGTAAACACTGAAGCTTTCTTT.

The chain joins TRBV15 to TRBJ2-6; weak D call: TRBD2 (5 bases). Germline values: CDR1 LNHNV, CDR2 YYDKDF (reference sequence). Trimming pared 1 base from V and 0 bases from J, leaving 7 bases between. The length of the CDR3 is 16 residues. The CDR3 loop is CATSRVGNSGANVLTF. CDR3 DNA sequence: TGTGCCACCAGCAGAGTCGGGAACTCTGGGGCCAACGTCCTGACTTTC.

The chain couples TRBV20-1 to TRBJ2-5; 13 bases are shared with TRBD2. J gave up 3 bases and V 6 bases, and 7 bases lay outside the gene matches. Germline V CDR1 and CDR2: DFQATT, SNEGSKA (reference sequence). This CDR3 region has 15 residues. The CDR3 DNA is TGCAGTGCAGTAACTAGCGGGAGGGCGGAAGAGACCCAGTACTTC. Translating gives CSAVTSGRAEETQYF.

This clonotype was observed a few times. The chain combines TRBV20-1 with TRBJ1-2; 9 bases align to TRBD1. The V gene end was trimmed by 0 bases and the J gene end by 6 bases; junction bases not matched to a gene: 5. This CDR3 region has 14 residues. The germline gives CDR1 DFQATT, CDR2 SNEGSKA (reference sequence). CDR3 in DNA: TGCAGTGCTAGAGATTTGGGACAGGGCCATGGCTACACCTTC. This encodes CSARDLGQGHGYTF.

This clonotype was counted between two and nine times. In nucleotides, the CDR3 is TGTGCCAGCAGTCCCGGGGCAGATACGCAGTATTTT. The encoded protein is CASSPGADTQYF. V is TRBV7-6 and J is TRBJ2-3; a weak D match, TRBD2 (5 bases). This CDR3 has 12 residues. In germline, CDR1 is SGHVS, CDR2 FNYEAQ. Trimming removed 6 bases from V and 4 bases from J, with 8 bases in between.

The chain has TRBV29-1 and TRBJ2-3; 7 bases agree with TRBD1. Germline trimming cut 5 bases from V and 5 bases from J; bases unmatched to any gene: 10. The CDR3 is made up of 14 amino acids. CDR1 is SQVTM and CDR2 is ANQGSEA in the germline V gene. This CDR3 reads CSVYSDRLKDTQYF. CDR3 sequence (DNA): TGCAGCGTTTACTCGGACAGGTTAAAAGATACGCAGTATTTT.

This clonotype was seen many times. The J gene is TRBJ2-7, the V gene TRBV20-1; no definite D call. Trimming left V 3 bases short and J 3 bases short, with 6 bases between. CDR1 and CDR2 (germline): DFQATT, SNEGSKA (reference sequence). This CDR3 spans 11 amino acids. This chain's CDR3 is CSASSIYEQYF. The CDR3 DNA sequence: TGCAGTGCTAGCTCGATCTACGAGCAGTACTTC.

This chain links TRBV4-1 with TRBJ2-3; 9 bases align to TRBD2. With 2 bases clipped from V and 6 bases from J, the junction kept 3 bases outside the gene matches. Germline assignment: CDR1 MGHRA and CDR2 YSYEKL. The length of the CDR3 is 14 residues. The DNA for the CDR3 is TGCGCCAGCAGCCAACAAGCGGGAGGTGATACGCAGTATTTT. It yields the protein CASSQQAGGDTQYF.

This clonotype was seen many times. This chain joins TRBV7-8 and TRBJ1-5; 7 nucleotides match TRBD1. The trim removed 1 base at V and 4 bases at J, leaving 4 bases unmatched. The germline CDR1 and CDR2 sequences are SGHVS and FQNEAQ. There are 15 residues in the CDR3. The CDR3 DNA reads TGTGCCAGCAGCTTAGAACAGGGGTATAATCAGCCCCAGCATTTT. It specifies CASSLEQGYNQPQHF. Together with reference TRBV7-8 and TRBJ1-5, the CDR3 gives the full variable domain: GAGVSQSPRYKVAKRGQDVALRCDPISGHVSLFWYQQALGQGPEFLTYFQNEAQLDKSGLPSDRFFAERPEGSVSTLKIQRTQQEDSAVYLCASSLEQGYNQPQHFGDGTRLSIL.

The V and J genes are TRBV2 and TRBJ2-7, with D perhaps given as TRBD1 or TRBD2 (5 bases each). CDR1 and CDR2 (germline): SNHLY, FYNNEI. This CDR3 has 9 residues. Trimming shortened V by 8 bases and J by 13 bases, and 12 bases separated the two germline ends. CDR3 region: CASGRGPYF. The DNA of the CDR3 is TGTGCCAGCGGAAGGGGACCTTACTTC.

This clonotype has only a few counts. This sequence joins TRBV7-2 and TRBJ2-1, with 13 bases aligning to TRBD2. The CDR3 totals 17 residues. Trimming cost V 5 bases and J 7 bases; bases outside gene matches: 11. Germline V lookup: CDR1 SGHTA, CDR2 FQGNSA. The CDR3 loop reads CASSPVLAGGPGNEQFF. The CDR3 DNA reads TGTGCCAGCAGCCCGGTACTAGCGGGAGGGCCGGGGAATGAGCAGTTCTTC.

This chain connects TRBV20-1 to TRBJ1-5; D is unclear. Germline V CDR1 and CDR2: DFQATT, SNEGSKA (reference sequence). The CDR3 consists of 15 residues. The ends were cut back, 1 base at V and 0 bases at J, with 10 bases in the middle. The CDR3 sequence is CSARVGPDSNQPQHF. The CDR3 DNA reads TGCAGTGCTAGAGTTGGGCCGGATAGCAATCAGCCCCAGCATTTT.

Remarks on this clonotype: One junction end disagrees with the germline gene, perhaps due to a read error. The genes are TRBV29-1 and TRBJ2-5, with TRBD1 matching over 7 bases. The CDR3 runs 12 residues. Germline CDR1 reads SQVTM; CDR2 reads ANQGSEA. Written as DNA, the CDR3 is TGCAGCGTCAGAGGGGGCAGTGAGACCCATTACTTC. Amino acids: CSVRGGSETHYF.

The genes are TRBV28 and TRBJ2-5; D unclear. V shed 7 bases and J shed 5 bases, with 14 bases lying between them. Germline lookup yields CDR1 MDHEN and CDR2 SYDVKM. This CDR3 is 13 amino acids long. In DNA form, the CDR3 reads TGTGCCAGCACCACTTACGAGTGGGAGACCCAGTACTTC. It encodes CASTTYEWETQYF.

This clonotype was observed a handful of times. The CDR3 DNA reads TGCAGTGCTAGAGATAATGGAGGCGCCGGGACTGAAGCTTTCTTT. This translates into CSARDNGGAGTEAFF. The rearrangement joins TRBV20-1 to TRBJ1-1; D remains ambiguous. With 0 bases removed from V and 5 bases from J, the gap between germline ends came to 16 bases. The CDR3 totals 15 residues. The germline CDR1 and CDR2 sequences are DFQATT and SNEGSKA (reference sequence).

In its sample, this clonotype was seen a few times. The chain carries TRBV20-1 and TRBJ2-2; D might be TRBD1 (6 bases). CDR3 size: 13 residues. Germline CDR1 and CDR2: DFQATT and SNEGSKA (reference sequence). Trimming removed 5 bases at V and 4 bases at J, with 11 bases between. CDR3 nucleotides: TGCAGTGCTGCTACAGGGATCACCGGGGAGCTGTTTTTT. Translated: CSAATGITGELFF.

This clonotype was seen a few times. This chain joins TRBV5-5 and TRBJ2-3; TRBD1 matches 11 bases. The germline V gene encodes CDR1 SGHKS and CDR2 YYEKEE (reference sequence). This CDR3 spans 16 amino acids. The V gene end was trimmed by 4 bases and the J gene end by 3 bases; junction bases not matched to a gene: 7. Here the CDR3 reads CASSQGGTGGTDTQYF. The CDR3 DNA follows: TGTGCCAGCAGCCAGGGGGGGACAGGGGGTACAGATACGCAGTATTTT.

This clonotype came up many times. This sequence joins TRBV9 and TRBJ2-1, with TRBD2 as a possible D gene (6 bases). V lost 3 bases, J lost 6 bases, and 16 bases lay in between. From germline, CDR1 is SGDLS and CDR2 YYNGEE. This CDR3 comprises 15 residues. The CDR3 loop reads CASSGRDPGVNEQFF. The CDR3 DNA reads as TGTGCCAGCAGCGGCCGGGACCCGGGGGTCAATGAGCAGTTCTTC.

This clonotype was seen repeatedly, ten times or more. The V call is TRBV7-2, the J call TRBJ1-4, with TRBD1 matching 9 bases. The junction had 9 bases not matched to a gene; V was cut back by 5 bases and J by 2 bases. There are 17 residues in the CDR3. The germline V gene encodes CDR1 SGHTA and CDR2 FQGNSA. CDR3 nucleotide sequence: TGTGCCAGCAGCCCGAGATGGACAGGGGTGACTAATGAAAAACTGTTTTTT. Encoded protein: CASSPRWTGVTNEKLFF. The complete variable domain, with remaining parts taken from reference TRBV7-2 and TRBJ1-4, reads GAGVSQSPSNKVTEKGKDVELRCDPISGHTALYWYRQSLGQGLEFLIYFQGNSAPDKSGLPSDRFSAERTGGSVSTLTIQRTQQEDSAVYLCASSPRWTGVTNEKLFFGSGTQLSVL.

This chain links TRBV28 with TRBJ1-2, with a possible D match to TRBD1 (5 bases). V was shortened by 7 bases and J by 4 bases, with 16 bases between the two germline ends. There are 14 residues in the CDR3. Per germline, CDR1 MDHEN and CDR2 SYDVKM. CDR3 DNA: TGTGCCAGCAACATTCCGGGACGCAGCTATGGCTACACCTTC. Its translation: CASNIPGRSYGYTF.

V usage is TRBV20-1 and J usage is TRBJ1-1; possibly TRBD1 for D (5 bases). The CDR3 covers 15 residues. Trimming stripped 0 bases from V and 0 bases from J, with 11 bases between. Germline loops: CDR1 DFQATT, CDR2 SNEGSKA (reference sequence). The CDR3 region is CSAREEGDLNTEAFF. The CDR3 coding sequence is TGCAGTGCTAGAGAAGAAGGGGATTTGAACACTGAAGCTTTCTTT.

The chain couples TRBV6-2 or TRBV6-3 to TRBJ2-1; 8 bases are a match to TRBD1. The CDR3 is made up of 21 amino acids. V gave up 5 bases and J gave up 0 bases; unmatched junction bases: 21. The germline gives CDR1 MNHEY, CDR2 SVGEGT. The DNA for the CDR3 is TGTGCCAGCAGTCGTCTGAGAGGGCAGGGGGCGCTGGCCCTCTCCTACAATGAGCAGTTCTTC. It specifies CASSRLRGQGALALSYNEQFF.

This clonotype was observed a handful of times. This chain links TRBV6-6 with TRBJ2-7; no reliable D call. The CDR3 runs 12 residues. Trimming took off 11 bases at V and 0 bases at J, with 11 bases between the two ends. Per the germline V gene, CDR1 is MNHNY and CDR2 is SVGAGI (reference sequence). The CDR3 nucleotides are TGTGCCTCTTGGGATTCCTCCTACGAGCAGTACTTC. Translation: CASWDSSYEQYF.

This clonotype was seen many times. The chain has TRBV7-2 and TRBJ1-4, with unresolved D. Trimming took off 3 bases at V and 8 bases at J, with 13 bases between the two ends. The CDR3 has 14 amino acids. Per germline, CDR1 SGHTA and CDR2 FQGNSA. CDR3 in amino acids: CASSLVQGREKLFF. In nucleotides, the CDR3 is TGTGCCAGCAGCTTGGTCCAAGGGCGGGAAAAACTGTTTTTT.